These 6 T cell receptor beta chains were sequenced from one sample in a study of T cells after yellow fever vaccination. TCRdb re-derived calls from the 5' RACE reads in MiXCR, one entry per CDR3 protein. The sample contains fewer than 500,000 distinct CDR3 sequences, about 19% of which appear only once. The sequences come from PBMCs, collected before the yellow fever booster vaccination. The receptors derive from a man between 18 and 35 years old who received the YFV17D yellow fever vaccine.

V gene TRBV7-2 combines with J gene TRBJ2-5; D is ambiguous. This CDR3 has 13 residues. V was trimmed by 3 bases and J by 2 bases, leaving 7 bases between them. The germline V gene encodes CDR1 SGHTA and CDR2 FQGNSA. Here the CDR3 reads CASSFLQQETQYF. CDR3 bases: TGTGCCAGCAGCTTCTTACAGCAAGAGACCCAGTACTTC.

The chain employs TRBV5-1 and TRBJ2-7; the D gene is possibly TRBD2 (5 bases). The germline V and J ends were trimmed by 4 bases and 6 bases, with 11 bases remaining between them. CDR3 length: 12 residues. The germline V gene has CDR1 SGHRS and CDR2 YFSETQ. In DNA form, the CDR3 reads TGCGCCAGCAGCCCTCCCGGAGGCGAGCAGTACGTC. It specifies CASSPPGGEQYV.

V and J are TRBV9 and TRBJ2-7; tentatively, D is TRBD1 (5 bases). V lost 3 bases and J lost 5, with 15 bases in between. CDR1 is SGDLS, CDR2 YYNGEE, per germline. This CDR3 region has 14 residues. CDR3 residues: CASSGKTALDEQYF. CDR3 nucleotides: TGTGCCAGCAGCGGAAAGACAGCGTTGGACGAGCAGTACTTC.

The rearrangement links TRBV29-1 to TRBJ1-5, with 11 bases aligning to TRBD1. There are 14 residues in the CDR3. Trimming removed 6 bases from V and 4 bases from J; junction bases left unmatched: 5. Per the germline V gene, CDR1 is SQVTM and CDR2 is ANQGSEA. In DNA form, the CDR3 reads TGCAGCGTCGGACAGGGGGCTGGAAATCAGCCCCAGCATTTT. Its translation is CSVGQGAGNQPQHF.

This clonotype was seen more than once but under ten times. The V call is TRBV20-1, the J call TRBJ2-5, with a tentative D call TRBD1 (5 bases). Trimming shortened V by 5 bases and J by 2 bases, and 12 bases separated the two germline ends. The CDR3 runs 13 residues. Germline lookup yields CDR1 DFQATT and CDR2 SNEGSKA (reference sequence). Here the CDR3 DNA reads TGCAGTGCTCCCGACAGACTGCAAGAGACCCAGTACTTC. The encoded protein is CSAPDRLQETQYF.

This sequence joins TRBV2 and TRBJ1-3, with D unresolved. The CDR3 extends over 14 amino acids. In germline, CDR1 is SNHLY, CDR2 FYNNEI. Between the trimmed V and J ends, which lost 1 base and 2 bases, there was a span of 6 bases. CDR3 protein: CASSEGVPGNTIYF. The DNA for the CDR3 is TGTGCCAGCAGTGAAGGAGTGCCTGGAAACACCATATATTTT.